This TCR beta chain was identified in a study of blood T cell repertoires in COVID-19. Libraries were prepared by immunoSEQ multiplex PCR; TCRdb keeps only in-frame clonotypes and omits some of them. In the table there are about 140,000 clones, over 65% of which are singletons. Study members were between 18 and 89 years old and lived in about two dozen US regions. Two consecutive negative NP/OP PCR tests, clearance, or resolved symptoms defined Cohort 3 recovery. The CDR3 runs 17 residues. V trimming: 7 bases; J trimming: 4 bases; junction bases outside the gene matches: 17. Looked up from germline, CDR1 is SGHDT and CDR2 is YYEEEE.

The specimen was PBMCs or T cells enriched from blood (not recorded which). The chain is built from TRBV5-6 and TRBJ1-1, with 9 bases fitting TRBD1. This receptor was taken from a woman between 50 and 59 years old who had recovered from COVID-19. CDR3 nucleotides: TGTGCCAGCTCCTTAGGGTCGACAGGGGGGGTGAGCACTGAAGCTTTCTTT. This gives the protein CASSLGSTGGVSTEAFF. Combining the CDR3 with reference TRBV5-6 and TRBJ1-1 gives the whole variable domain DAGVTQSPTHLIKTRGQQVTLRCSPKSGHDTVSWYQQALGQGPQFIFQYYEEEERQRGNFPDRFSGHQFPNYSSELNVNALLLGDSALYLCASSLGSTGGVSTEAFFGQGTRLTVV.